This T cell receptor (beta chain) is drawn from a study of blood T cell repertoires in COVID-19. Germline CDR1 is MNHEY and CDR2 is SMNVEV (reference sequence). V trimming: 6 bases; J trimming: 1 base; junction bases outside the gene matches: 6. The CDR3 covers 15 residues. Cohorts were assigned according to the clinical history that participants reported. Per the original methods: Reference gene primer amplification gave nucleated cell count estimates. TCRdb's table, derived via immunoSEQ multiplex PCR, lists solely in-frame clones and lacks some. V, J and clone size derive from that table, while D and trimming were established from the DNA sequence. The data hold a few hundred thousand clones, with 85% to 90% observed a single time.

This chain joins TRBV27 and TRBJ1-5; 7 bases agree with TRBD1. The sequencing sample was made of PBMCs or T cells enriched from blood (not recorded which). The source is a woman aged 30 to 39 who had recovered from COVID-19. CDR3 nucleotides: TGTGCCAGCAGCGCCGAGACAGGGAGCAATCAGCCCCAGCATTTT. Its translation: CASSAETGSNQPQHF.